Given below is one T cell receptor beta chain in context. Its specificity is unknown. It was around 10 milliliters of peripheral blood that were drawn from each donor. The data were taken from a study of blood T cells in healthy people across ages. Together with a sample-barcoded 5' primer, a J-beta primer mix was included in a second PCR lasting about 6 to 11 cycles. TCRdb re-derived calls from the 5' RACE reads in MiXCR, one entry per CDR3 protein. The sample has hundreds of thousands of distinct CDR3 sequences, under 30% seen once. Regarding the study as a whole: The unsorted PBMCs prevented any conclusive comparison of naive versus antigen-experienced cells.

Trimming left V 2 bases short and J 7 bases short, with 14 bases between. The CDR3 has 14 residues. Germline lookup yields CDR1 MDHEN and CDR2 SYDVKM. Material for sequencing was blood. The TCR originated in a woman of 80 years or more in good health. The chain is built from TRBV28 and TRBJ1-1; D not certain. This CDR3 is CASSLGIRQDEAFF. The CDR3 region has the DNA TGTGCCAGCAGTTTAGGTATTAGGCAGGATGAAGCTTTCTTT.